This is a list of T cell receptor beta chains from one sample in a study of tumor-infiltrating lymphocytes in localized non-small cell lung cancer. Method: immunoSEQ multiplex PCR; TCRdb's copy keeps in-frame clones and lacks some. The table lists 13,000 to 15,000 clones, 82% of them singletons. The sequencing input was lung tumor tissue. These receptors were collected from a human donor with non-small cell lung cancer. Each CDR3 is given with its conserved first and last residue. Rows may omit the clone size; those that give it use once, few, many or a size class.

CDR3 protein: CASSSLQGPSQPQHF
J gene: TRBJ1-5
CDR3 length: 15
clone size: -
V gene: TRBV7-8

CDR3 protein: CASSLGLAGVEEQYF
J gene: TRBJ2-7
CDR3 length: 15
clone size: -
V gene: TRBV28

CDR3 protein: CASGPGLAGDYEQYF
J gene: TRBJ2-7
CDR3 length: 15
clone size: -
V gene: TRBV5-1

CDR3 protein: CASGQSNYGYTF
J gene: TRBJ1-2
CDR3 length: 12
clone size: -
V gene: TRBV12-5

CDR3 protein: CASSLGPDTQYF
J gene: TRBJ2-3
CDR3 length: 12
clone size: once
V gene: TRBV6-1

CDR3 protein: CASSAGSGGYSNQPQHF
J gene: TRBJ1-5
CDR3 length: 17
clone size: -
V gene: TRBV19

CDR3 protein: CAMHRAIRGEKLFF
J gene: TRBJ1-4
CDR3 length: 14
clone size: few
V gene: TRBV10-3

CDR3 protein: CASTLTDEQYF
J gene: TRBJ2-7
CDR3 length: 11
clone size: -
V gene: TRBV2

CDR3 protein: CASRGPASGPINEQFF
J gene: TRBJ2-1
CDR3 length: 16
clone size: -
V gene: TRBV2

CDR3 protein: CASSLGLAESTDTQYF
J gene: TRBJ2-3
CDR3 length: 16
clone size: -
V gene: TRBV5-1

CDR3 protein: CASSFSGGIGDTQYF
J gene: TRBJ2-3
CDR3 length: 15
clone size: once
V gene: TRBV7-8

CDR3 protein: CASSYGGGYGYTF
J gene: TRBJ1-2
CDR3 length: 13
clone size: -
V gene: TRBV6-5

CDR3 protein: CASISGSYEQYF
J gene: TRBJ2-7
CDR3 length: 12
clone size: -
V gene: TRBV28

CDR3 protein: CASSIREMNTEAFF
J gene: TRBJ1-1
CDR3 length: 14
clone size: once
V gene: TRBV19

CDR3 protein: CASSPRTTENTEAFF
J gene: TRBJ1-1
CDR3 length: 15
clone size: large
V gene: TRBV18

CDR3 protein: CASSLGPARRTEAFF
J gene: TRBJ1-1
CDR3 length: 15
clone size: -
V gene: TRBV5-5

CDR3 protein: CASSTQTSGNYEQYF
J gene: TRBJ2-7
CDR3 length: 15
clone size: -
V gene: TRBV28

CDR3 protein: CASSSRGNQPQHF
J gene: TRBJ1-5
CDR3 length: 13
clone size: -
V gene: TRBV27

CDR3 protein: CASSFLTGGDTEAFF
J gene: TRBJ1-1
CDR3 length: 15
clone size: -
V gene: TRBV5-5

CDR3 protein: CASRGQGAKGEKLFF
J gene: TRBJ1-4
CDR3 length: 15
clone size: -
V gene: TRBV6-1

CDR3 protein: CASSLVSSQYF
J gene: TRBJ2-3
CDR3 length: 11
clone size: -
V gene: TRBV7-2

CDR3 protein: CASSQGNEQFF
J gene: TRBJ2-1
CDR3 length: 11
clone size: -
V gene: TRBV5-1

CDR3 protein: CASSPDPNQPQHF
J gene: TRBJ1-5
CDR3 length: 13
clone size: -
V gene: TRBV7-2

CDR3 protein: CASSKQGAKRESQHF
J gene: TRBJ1-5
CDR3 length: 15
clone size: -
V gene: TRBV19

CDR3 protein: CASRSEAGASSPLHF
J gene: TRBJ1-6
CDR3 length: 15
clone size: -
V gene: TRBV7-9

CDR3 protein: CASSALAGVRGEQYF
J gene: TRBJ2-7
CDR3 length: 15
clone size: few
V gene: TRBV2

CDR3 protein: CASALLGLAVDTQYF
J gene: TRBJ2-3
CDR3 length: 15
clone size: -
V gene: TRBV21-1

CDR3 protein: CASDSTDTQYF
J gene: TRBJ2-3
CDR3 length: 11
clone size: -
V gene: TRBV27

CDR3 protein: CASSRLQGGQETQYF
J gene: TRBJ2-5
CDR3 length: 15
clone size: once
V gene: TRBV18

CDR3 protein: CASSGTSGGRDEQYF
J gene: TRBJ2-7
CDR3 length: 15
clone size: -
V gene: TRBV6-1

CDR3 protein: CASSQNGVTEAFF
J gene: TRBJ1-1
CDR3 length: 13
clone size: -
V gene: TRBV7-9

CDR3 protein: CASSVFDRGPNTEAFF
J gene: TRBJ1-1
CDR3 length: 16
clone size: -
V gene: TRBV19

CDR3 protein: CASGDVANEKLFF
J gene: TRBJ1-4
CDR3 length: 13
clone size: -
V gene: TRBV2

CDR3 protein: CASSLYGRGGADTQYF
J gene: TRBJ2-3
CDR3 length: 16
clone size: -
V gene: TRBV5-4

CDR3 protein: CASSLSSREGPGELFF
J gene: TRBJ2-2
CDR3 length: 16
clone size: -
V gene: TRBV7-3

CDR3 protein: CASSKGPAWDSPYSNQPQHF
J gene: TRBJ1-5
CDR3 length: 20
clone size: -
V gene: TRBV19

CDR3 protein: CASSLAEGGNYGYTF
J gene: TRBJ1-2
CDR3 length: 15
clone size: -
V gene: TRBV7-9

CDR3 protein: CASSLHRGTNTQYF
J gene: TRBJ2-3
CDR3 length: 14
clone size: -
V gene: TRBV7-7

CDR3 protein: CASSRTGNQETQYF
J gene: TRBJ2-5
CDR3 length: 14
clone size: -
V gene: TRBV5-1

CDR3 protein: CAWSRRGGGTDTQYF
J gene: TRBJ2-3
CDR3 length: 15
clone size: -
V gene: TRBV30

CDR3 protein: CASSPPQGGNTEAFF
J gene: TRBJ1-1
CDR3 length: 15
clone size: once
V gene: TRBV18

CDR3 protein: CASSSGPITYGYTF
J gene: TRBJ1-2
CDR3 length: 14
clone size: -
V gene: TRBV28

CDR3 protein: CASSLMGSNQPQHF
J gene: TRBJ1-5
CDR3 length: 14
clone size: once
V gene: TRBV5-6

CDR3 protein: CSVEAATGDVYEQYF
J gene: TRBJ2-7
CDR3 length: 15
clone size: once
V gene: TRBV29-1

CDR3 protein: CASSQRTSDNEQFF
J gene: TRBJ2-1
CDR3 length: 14
clone size: -
V gene: TRBV5-4

CDR3 protein: CASRRDVDEQYF
J gene: TRBJ2-7
CDR3 length: 12
clone size: once
V gene: TRBV2

CDR3 protein: CASSGAYGYTF
J gene: TRBJ1-2
CDR3 length: 11
clone size: -
V gene: TRBV28

CDR3 protein: CASSALRTEAFF
J gene: TRBJ1-1
CDR3 length: 12
clone size: -
V gene: TRBV5-1

CDR3 protein: CASSLDGPITEAFF
J gene: TRBJ1-1
CDR3 length: 14
clone size: -
V gene: TRBV5-6

CDR3 protein: CATSNEGLNHGYTF
J gene: TRBJ1-2
CDR3 length: 14
clone size: few
V gene: TRBV15

CDR3 protein: CASSPLSGRAPGELFF
J gene: TRBJ2-2
CDR3 length: 16
clone size: -
V gene: TRBV4-1

CDR3 protein: CASSVAHGTTDTQYF
J gene: TRBJ2-3
CDR3 length: 15
clone size: -
V gene: TRBV9

CDR3 protein: CASSKGRSGDSANEKLFF
J gene: TRBJ1-4
CDR3 length: 18
clone size: -
V gene: TRBV21-1

CDR3 protein: CASSLVWGPYSNQPQHF
J gene: TRBJ1-5
CDR3 length: 17
clone size: -
V gene: TRBV7-2

CDR3 protein: CSAMVAEAFF
J gene: TRBJ1-1
CDR3 length: 10
clone size: -
V gene: TRBV20-1

CDR3 protein: CASSVRDQETQYF
J gene: TRBJ2-5
CDR3 length: 13
clone size: -
V gene: TRBV6-5

CDR3 protein: CASTQTGNSNQPQHF
J gene: TRBJ1-5
CDR3 length: 15
clone size: -
V gene: TRBV27

CDR3 protein: CASRDDRGANVLTF
J gene: TRBJ2-6
CDR3 length: 14
clone size: -
V gene: TRBV5-1

CDR3 protein: CASSEIWSNEQFF
J gene: TRBJ2-1
CDR3 length: 13
clone size: once
V gene: TRBV6-1

CDR3 protein: CSVVYGGLQGTQYF
J gene: TRBJ2-5
CDR3 length: 14
clone size: once
V gene: TRBV29-1